The 26 T cell receptor beta chains below were found in one sample sequenced in a study of T-cell reconstitution after alpha-beta-depleted transplantation in children. Construction of the TCRbeta library involved unique molecular identifiers. TCRdb re-called the PCR reads through MiXCR, storing one row per CDR3 protein. The table has over 550,000 distinct CDR3 sequences, about 10% seen once. The material sequenced was PBMCs from the stem cell graft donor, taken from the stem cell graft. The receptors shown here come from a human donor who donated a stem cell graft to a child with acute myeloid leukemia.

V and J are TRBV6-1 and TRBJ2-7; the D gene is possibly TRBD1 (5 bases). CDR3 size: 15 residues. V dropped 6 bases and J dropped 5 bases, with 20 bases sitting between them. Germline V gene data show CDR1 as MNHNS and CDR2 as SASEGT. CDR3 in amino acids: CASSDAAGPRDEQYF. In DNA, the CDR3 is TGTGCCAGCAGCGATGCCGCAGGGCCCCGGGACGAGCAGTACTTC.

The rearrangement uses TRBV4-3 and TRBJ2-7, with D unclear. CDR1 LGHNA and CDR2 YSLEER come from the germline V gene. The CDR3 loop spans 13 amino acids. Trimming removed 0 bases from V and 6 bases from J, with 9 bases in between. The CDR3 loop is CASSQDLSGEQYF. The CDR3 DNA reads TGCGCCAGCAGCCAAGATCTTAGTGGCGAGCAGTACTTC.

This clonotype appeared a few times. The chain carries TRBV10-3 and TRBJ2-7; D might be TRBD1 (5 bases). The CDR3 consists of 12 residues. V lost 4 bases to trimming and J lost 3 bases, with 7 bases between them. Germline CDR1 reads ENHRY; CDR2 reads SYGVKD. The CDR3 nucleotides read TGTGCCATCAGTGGACAGTTCTACGAGCAGTACTTC. This encodes CAISGQFYEQYF.

This rearrangement joins TRBV20-1 to TRBJ2-2, with D possibly being TRBD1 (6 bases). CDR3 size: 13 residues. Germline V CDR1 and CDR2: DFQATT, SNEGSKA (reference sequence). Trimming shortened V by 5 bases and J by 2 bases, and 9 bases separated the two germline ends. The CDR3 coding sequence is TGCAGTGCTCTACAGGGAAACACCGGGGAGCTGTTTTTT. Translated, it gives CSALQGNTGELFF.

This clonotype was detected ten times or more. The chain carries TRBV12-3 or TRBV12-4 and TRBJ2-3; tentatively, D is TRBD1 or TRBD2 (5 bases each). Trimming stripped 2 bases from V and 6 bases from J, with 12 bases between. The CDR3 runs to 14 residues. CDR3 sequence (DNA): TGTGCCAGCAGTTTATGGGGGAGCGCGGATACGCAGTATTTT. Translation gives CASSLWGSADTQYF.

This clonotype was seen only once. A read error may explain this, as a much larger clone is one base away. This chain links TRBV4-3 with TRBJ2-3; 9 bases match TRBD2. CDR1 and CDR2 from the germline V gene are LGHNA and YSLEER. The J segment lost 3 bases and the V segment lost 3 bases, leaving 7 bases of the junction unmatched. The CDR3 is 16 residues long. CDR3 nucleotide sequence: TGCGCCAGCAGCCAGATTAGCGGGGGTCTGACAGATACGCAGTATTTT. It codes for CASSQISGGLTDTQYF.

This clonotype was observed a handful of times. J is TRBJ2-2 and V is TRBV7-2, with TRBD2 identical over 11 bases. Germline V lookup: CDR1 SGHTA, CDR2 FQGNSA. Trimming removed 6 bases from V and 5 bases from J; junction bases left unmatched: 8. The CDR3 is made up of 16 amino acids. The CDR3 DNA reads as TGTGCCAGCAGACCAACTAGCGGGAGCGGGACCGGGGAGCTGTTTTTT. Translated: CASRPTSGSGTGELFF.

This clonotype was seen repeatedly, ten times or more. The chain carries TRBV4-3 and TRBJ2-1; 12 nucleotides line up with TRBD1. J was trimmed by 10 bases and V by 6 bases; bases with no gene match: 7. The length of the CDR3 is 14 residues. CDR1 is LGHNA, CDR2 YSLEER, per germline. CDR3 in amino acids: CASSPGTGGGEQFF. Here the CDR3 DNA reads TGCGCCAGCAGTCCCGGGACAGGGGGCGGAGAGCAGTTCTTC.

For this clonotype: One end of the junction is discordant with germline, which a read error may explain. The gene calls are TRBV20-1 and TRBJ2-3; TRBD2 agrees at 7 bases. The length of the CDR3 is 16 residues. Looked up from germline, CDR1 is DFQATT and CDR2 is SNEGSKA (reference sequence). CDR3 DNA sequence: TGCGGTGCTACCGAACAGTGGACTAGATACACAGATACGCAGTATTTT. This gives the protein CGATEQWTRYTDTQYF.

This rearrangement joins TRBV7-3 to TRBJ2-5, with 7 bases identical to TRBD2. The V gene end was trimmed by 2 bases and the J gene end by 3 bases; junction bases not matched to a gene: 6. This CDR3 is built from 15 residues. Germline V lookup: CDR1 SGHTA, CDR2 FQGTGA. CDR3 region: CASSLSRTSKETQYF. DNA of the CDR3: TGTGCCAGCAGCTTATCCCGGACTAGTAAAGAGACCCAGTACTTC.

This clonotype was detected ten times or more. The chain is built from TRBV6-1 and TRBJ1-3, with D possibly being TRBD1 (6 bases). Deletions cut 3 bases from V and 3 bases from J, with 15 bases between. This CDR3 region has 16 residues. Per the germline V gene, CDR1 is MNHNS and CDR2 is SASEGT. The CDR3 DNA is TGTGCCAGCAGTGACAGTGGGGGCGCGGGTGGAAACACCATATATTTT. Protein: CASSDSGGAGGNTIYF.

In regard to this clonotype: A read error may produce the germline difference seen at one junction end. The gene calls are TRBV6-2 or TRBV6-3 and TRBJ2-1; TRBD2 might be the D (6 bases). The CDR3 has 17 residues. CDR1 is MNHEY and CDR2 is SVGEGT in the germline V gene. The CDR3 spells CASSLGWGGGVYNDQFF. The DNA of the CDR3 is TGTGCCAGCAGTTTGGGGTGGGGTGGCGGGGTCTACAATGATCAGTTCTTC.

This clonotype was counted only a few times. The chain links TRBV11-2 to TRBJ1-6; 7 bases align to TRBD1. V lost 8 bases to trimming and J lost 10 bases; unmatched junction nucleotides: 14. The CDR3 spans 15 residues. Looked up from germline, CDR1 is SGHAT and CDR2 is FQNNGV. CDR3 protein: CASSSGAGGPSPLHF. In DNA form, the CDR3 reads TGTGCCAGCTCGTCCGGGGCAGGGGGACCCTCACCCCTCCACTTT.

The chain couples TRBV6-5 to TRBJ2-5, with 14 bases lining up with TRBD2. After removal of 2 bases from V and 4 bases from J, the junction contained 3 bases not matched to a gene. There are 16 residues in the CDR3. Per germline, CDR1 MNHEY and CDR2 SVGAGI. CDR3 nucleotide sequence: TGTGCCAGCAGTTACGGGACTAGCGGGAGAGGAGAGACCCAGTACTTC. It is translated as CASSYGTSGRGETQYF.

This clonotype was picked up a small number of times. The V and J genes are TRBV5-1 and TRBJ2-2; 9 nucleotides agree with TRBD1. V dropped 4 bases and J dropped 5; count of bases not matched to a gene: 9. CDR3 length: 16 amino acids. Per the germline V gene, CDR1 is SGHRS and CDR2 is YFSETQ. The CDR3 sequence is CASSRSTGGETGELFF. CDR3 in DNA: TGCGCCAGCAGCAGGTCGACAGGGGGAGAGACCGGGGAGCTGTTTTTT. The entire variable domain, with the rest obtained from reference TRBV5-1 and TRBJ2-2, is as follows: KAGVTQTPRYLIKTRGQQVTLSCSPISGHRSVSWYQQTPGQGLQFLFEYFSETQRNKGNFPGRFSGRQFSNSRSEMNVSTLELGDSALYLCASSRSTGGETGELFFGEGSRLTVL.

This clonotype came up a few times. The chain links TRBV6-2 or TRBV6-3 to TRBJ2-2; the match to TRBD1 covers 7 bases. Looked up from germline, CDR1 is MNHEY and CDR2 is SVGEGT. The CDR3 has 14 residues. Losses at the gene ends were 6 bases for V and 5 bases for J; bases not matched to a gene: 6. The CDR3 spells CASRETGRTGELFF. The CDR3 region has the DNA TGTGCCAGCAGGGAGACAGGGAGAACCGGGGAGCTGTTTTTT.

The sample holds many counts of this clonotype. The V call is TRBV27, the J call TRBJ2-7; the D gene is possibly TRBD1 (6 bases). The CDR3 has 13 amino acids. Looked up from germline, CDR1 is MNHEY and CDR2 is SMNVEV (reference sequence). V lost 3 bases and J 2 bases, leaving 8 bases between the germline ends. The DNA of the CDR3 is TGTGCCAGCAGTTTGGACAGAGCCTACGAGCAGTACTTC. This gives the protein CASSLDRAYEQYF.

The rearrangement links TRBV20-1 to TRBJ2-2; 7 bases match TRBD1. V gave up 5 bases and J gave up 6 bases; unmatched junction bases: 9. The CDR3 consists of 14 residues. Germline V lookup: CDR1 DFQATT, CDR2 SNEGSKA (reference sequence). The CDR3: CSAPPTGVSGELFF. CDR3 coding DNA: TGCAGTGCTCCCCCCACAGGGGTGTCCGGGGAGCTGTTTTTT.

The gene calls are TRBV27 and TRBJ2-5, with 7 bases lining up with TRBD2. The CDR3 extends over 17 amino acids. Losses at the gene ends were 0 bases for V and 7 bases for J; bases not matched to a gene: 14. CDR1 is MNHEY and CDR2 is SMNVEV in the germline V gene (reference sequence). The CDR3 region is CASSLSPWGGSGGTQYF. CDR3 nucleotide sequence: TGTGCCAGCAGTTTATCCCCCTGGGGCGGGAGTGGAGGGACCCAGTACTTC.

There are many counts of this clonotype. V usage is TRBV12-3 or TRBV12-4 and J usage is TRBJ2-4; TRBD1 agrees at 7 bases. Germline trimming cut 5 bases from V and 1 base from J; bases unmatched to any gene: 5. The CDR3 is 15 amino acids. For the CDR3, the DNA is TGTGCCAGCAGTCCGCTACAGGGGGCCAAAAACATTCAGTACTTC. Amino acid sequence: CASSPLQGAKNIQYF.

The V gene is TRBV19, the J gene TRBJ2-3; unclear D gene. The ends were cut back, 5 bases at V and 5 bases at J, with 11 bases in the middle. Germline values: CDR1 LNHDA, CDR2 SQIVND (reference sequence). This CDR3 contains 13 residues. CDR3 bases: TGTGCCAGTAGTCCCCGACCTGAAGATACGCAGTATTTT. Translated: CASSPRPEDTQYF.

This clonotype has at least ten counts. This rearrangement joins TRBV7-9 to TRBJ2-7; D is perhaps TRBD1 (5 bases). CDR3 size: 15 residues. V lost 3 bases, J lost 1 base, and 13 bases lay in between. Looked up from germline, CDR1 is SEHNR and CDR2 is FQNEAQ (reference sequence). The CDR3 DNA reads as TGTGCCAGCAGCTTCGGACAAGGGCTGTCCTACGAGCAGTACTTC. This sequence encodes CASSFGQGLSYEQYF.

The chain joins TRBV7-2 to TRBJ2-1; D is uncertain. The CDR3 totals 14 residues. With 1 base removed from V and 5 bases from J, the gap between germline ends came to 9 bases. The germline V gene has CDR1 SGHTA and CDR2 FQGNSA. The CDR3 bases are TGTGCCAGCAGCTTAGATGACTGGGACAATGAGCAGTTCTTC. Its protein product is CASSLDDWDNEQFF.

The chain recombines TRBV20-1 with TRBJ2-5; D is ambiguous. The CDR3 contains 12 residues. The V gene's germline CDR1 is DFQATT and CDR2 SNEGSKA (reference sequence). Trimming pared 3 bases from V and 5 bases from J, leaving 10 bases between. CDR3 residues: CSARFPGETQYF. The CDR3 DNA reads TGCAGTGCTAGGTTCCCCGGGGAGACCCAGTACTTC.

This rearrangement joins TRBV11-2 to TRBJ2-5; TRBD2 matches at 8 bases. The germline gives CDR1 SGHAT, CDR2 FQNNGV. The CDR3 loop spans 16 amino acids. J lost 4 bases, V lost 5 bases, and 12 bases had no gene match. DNA of the CDR3: TGTGCCAGCAGCGCCTCCGGGACTAGGAGAATAGAGACCCAGTACTTC. This codes for CASSASGTRRIETQYF.

This clonotype was detected ten times or more. The chain links TRBV7-2 to TRBJ2-3; D ambiguous. This CDR3 has 15 amino acids. The germline V gene encodes CDR1 SGHTA and CDR2 FQGNSA. V lost 4 bases, J lost 4 bases, and 15 bases lay in between. The CDR3 sequence is CASSSQGLNADTQYF. The DNA for the CDR3 is TGTGCCAGCAGCTCCCAAGGGTTGAATGCAGATACGCAGTATTTT.